The 22 T cell receptor beta chains in this list originate from one sample, sequenced in a study of cytomegalovirus exposure and HLA in healthy donors. Sequenced by immunoSEQ multiplex PCR; TCRdb stores in-frame clones only, minus some. The sample holds a few hundred thousand clones, nearly 90% seen once. The sequencing input was PBMCs. All receptors derive from a woman aged 18-29 years in good health and CMV-seronegative.

This clone was counted a single time. The chain joins TRBV14 to TRBJ1-1; no definite D call. Germline assignment: CDR1 SGHDN and CDR2 FVKESK. V dropped 2 bases and J dropped 6 bases, with 10 bases sitting between them. This CDR3 spans 13 amino acids. The CDR3 DNA reads TGTGCCAGCAGCCAAAGCTGGAGCCCTGAAGCTTTCTTT. Its translation is CASSQSWSPEAFF.

This chain links TRBV7-9 with TRBJ2-7, with 12 nucleotides matching TRBD2. The CDR3 is 18 residues long. Germline lookup yields CDR1 SEHNR and CDR2 FQNEAQ (reference sequence). The V gene end was trimmed by 4 bases and the J gene end by 0 bases; junction bases not matched to a gene: 10. CDR3 sequence: CASSSTTSGGLSSYEQYF. As DNA, the CDR3 is TGTGCCAGCAGCTCTACGACTAGCGGGGGCCTCAGCTCCTACGAGCAGTACTTC.

The chain couples TRBV7-2 to TRBJ2-1, with TRBD1 identical over 10 bases. J gave up 5 bases and V 2 bases, and 6 bases lay outside the gene matches. This CDR3 is built from 16 residues. The germline gives CDR1 SGHTA, CDR2 FQGNSA. CDR3 in DNA: TGTGCCAGCAGCTTATTTCCGGACAGGGGGAACAATGAGCAGTTCTTC. Amino acid sequence: CASSLFPDRGNNEQFF. The full variable domain, in which reference TRBV7-2 and TRBJ2-1 provide the parts outside the CDR3, is GAGVSQSPSNKVTEKGKDVELRCDPISGHTALYWYRQSLGQGLEFLIYFQGNSAPDKSGLPSDRFSAERTGGSVSTLTIQRTQQEDSAVYLCASSLFPDRGNNEQFFGPGTRLTVL.

This clone appeared a single time. The chain recombines TRBV4-1 with TRBJ2-2; TRBD2 agrees at 8 bases. Germline V gene lookup returns CDR1 MGHRA and CDR2 YSYEKL. The CDR3 length is 15 residues. Trimming at V came to 1 base and at J to 7 bases, leaving 5 bases not matched to a gene. CDR3 DNA: TGCGCCAGCAGCCAAGCGGGGGGGGTAGGCGGGGAGCTGTTTTTT. Amino acids: CASSQAGGVGGELFF.

This chain connects TRBV9 to TRBJ2-1; TRBD1 matches at 11 bases. Germline V gives CDR1 SGDLS, CDR2 YYNGEE. The J segment lost 8 bases and the V segment lost 0 bases, leaving 4 bases of the junction unmatched. The CDR3 extends over 15 amino acids. CDR3 nucleotides: TGTGCCAGCAGCGTAGCGGACAGGGGGCAGGATGAGCAGTTCTTC. Protein product: CASSVADRGQDEQFF. The full variable domain, in which reference TRBV9 and TRBJ2-1 provide the parts outside the CDR3, is DSGVTQTPKHLITATGQRVTLRCSPRSGDLSVYWYQQSLDQGLQFLIQYYNGEERAKGNILERFSAQQFPDLHSELNLSSLELGDSALYFCASSVADRGQDEQFFGPGTRLTVL.

This clone turned up a few times. This rearrangement joins TRBV5-6 to TRBJ1-6; D is ambiguous. The germline V gene has CDR1 SGHDT and CDR2 YYEEEE. Trimming left V 3 bases short and J 10 bases short, with 8 bases between. The CDR3 length is 12 residues. CDR3 loop: CASSWARSPLHF. DNA for the CDR3: TGTGCCAGCAGCTGGGCCAGGTCACCCCTCCACTTT.

The chain has TRBV5-1 and TRBJ1-1; 9 bases map to TRBD1. In germline, CDR1 is SGHRS, CDR2 YFSETQ. Trimming cost V 4 bases and J 4 bases; bases outside gene matches: 5. The CDR3 is made up of 14 amino acids. The CDR3, as DNA: TGCGCCAGCAGCCGACCGGGACAGGGCACTGAAGCTTTCTTT. Protein sequence: CASSRPGQGTEAFF. The full variable domain, rest sourced from reference TRBV5-1 and TRBJ1-1, is KAGVTQTPRYLIKTRGQQVTLSCSPISGHRSVSWYQQTPGQGLQFLFEYFSETQRNKGNFPGRFSGRQFSNSRSEMNVSTLELGDSALYLCASSRPGQGTEAFFGQGTRLTVV.

The CDR3: CASSQSRGTEQFF. In nucleotides, the CDR3 is TGCGCCAGCAGCCAAAGTAGGGGGACTGAGCAGTTCTTC. The V call is TRBV4-1, the J call TRBJ2-1, with D possibly being TRBD1 (6 bases). The CDR3 has 13 residues. Germline CDR1 MGHRA, CDR2 YSYEKL. V dropped 2 bases and J dropped 9 bases, with 11 bases sitting between them.

The chain has TRBV5-4 and TRBJ1-4, with 7 bases fitting TRBD1. Trimming took 4 bases from V and 3 from J; bases not matched to a gene: 9. The CDR3 sequence is 16 residues long. CDR1 and CDR2 (germline): SGHNT, YYREEE (reference sequence). The CDR3 protein is CASSPRTGSSNEKLFF. The DNA of the CDR3 is TGTGCCAGCAGCCCCCGGACAGGCTCATCTAATGAAAAACTGTTTTTT.

The rearrangement links TRBV19 to TRBJ1-5; D is ambiguous. V was trimmed by 5 bases and J by 0 bases, leaving 5 bases between them. The length of the CDR3 is 13 residues. CDR1 and CDR2 (germline): LNHDA, SQIVND (reference sequence). The CDR3 loop is CASSDTSNQPQHF. As DNA, the CDR3 is TGTGCCAGTAGTGACACTAGCAATCAGCCCCAGCATTTT.

The CDR3 region is CASSFYGQGEAFF. In DNA, the CDR3 is TGTGCCAGCAGTTTCTACGGACAGGGTGAAGCTTTCTTT. The rearrangement links TRBV28 to TRBJ1-1; TRBD1 matches 8 bases. The V and J ends lost 3 bases and 7 bases, in that order; junction bases with no gene match: 4. The V gene's germline CDR1 is MDHEN and CDR2 SYDVKM. The CDR3 spans 13 residues.

The V gene is TRBV4-3, the J gene TRBJ2-2; 7 bases fit TRBD1. V gave up 0 bases and J gave up 8 bases; unmatched junction bases: 15. Germline CDR1 reads LGHNA; CDR2 reads YSLEER. There are 18 residues in the CDR3. CDR3 nucleotide sequence: TGCGCCAGCAGCCAAGATTTTTTTGGGACAGACAGTTTTGGGGAGCTGTTTTTT. The encoded protein is CASSQDFFGTDSFGELFF.

The V and J genes are TRBV9 and TRBJ1-5, with D uncertain. Trimming cost V 3 bases and J 4 bases, with 5 bases left between them. The CDR3 length is 12 residues. Germline lookup yields CDR1 SGDLS and CDR2 YYNGEE. The CDR3 DNA follows: TGTGCCAGCAGCGCGGGGAATCAGCCCCAGCATTTT. It codes for CASSAGNQPQHF.

The chain has TRBV4-3 and TRBJ2-3, with a possible D match to TRBD1 (6 bases). The V gene's germline CDR1 is LGHNA and CDR2 YSLEER. V lost 0 bases, J lost 1 base, and 8 bases lay in between. This CDR3 has 15 residues. For the CDR3, the DNA is TGCGCCAGCAGCCAAGATTGGACAGGCACAGATACGCAGTATTTT. Encoded protein: CASSQDWTGTDTQYF.

This clone has a handful of counts. This chain connects TRBV28 to TRBJ1-6; D call uncertain. The germline V gene encodes CDR1 MDHEN and CDR2 SYDVKM. This CDR3 is 16 amino acids long. V gave up 10 bases and J gave up 4 bases, with 20 bases separating them. CDR3 region: CATTRDRRGYNSPLHF. CDR3 sequence (DNA): TGTGCCACCACGAGAGACCGACGGGGATATAATTCACCCCTCCACTTT.

This rearrangement joins TRBV19 to TRBJ1-1; D uncertain. V shed 2 bases and J shed 2 bases, with 15 bases lying between them. Germline lookup yields CDR1 LNHDA and CDR2 SQIVND (reference sequence). CDR3 length equals 16 residues. In nucleotides, the CDR3 is TGTGCCAGTAGTATACCAATAGGAGCCGCTAACACTGAAGCTTTCTTT. Encoded protein: CASSIPIGAANTEAFF.

This chain links TRBV28 with TRBJ2-7; 9 nucleotides line up with TRBD1. The V and J ends lost 7 bases and 0 bases, in that order; junction bases with no gene match: 7. The length of the CDR3 is 15 residues. Germline CDR1 reads MDHEN; CDR2 reads SYDVKM. The CDR3 protein is CASTGTGRRSYEQYV. CDR3 DNA sequence: TGTGCCAGCACAGGGACAGGGAGACGCTCCTACGAGCAGTACGTC.

The chain links TRBV4-1 to TRBJ1-2; 8 nucleotides match TRBD1. The CDR3 sequence is 19 residues long. CDR1 is MGHRA and CDR2 is YSYEKL in the germline V gene. V gave up 1 base and J gave up 4 bases; unmatched junction bases: 17. The chain's CDR3 is CASSQAGGEKGKRLYGYTF. The CDR3 DNA is TGCGCCAGCAGCCAAGCAGGGGGCGAAAAAGGAAAGAGGCTCTATGGCTACACCTTC.

The chain employs TRBV25-1 and TRBJ1-4; D might be TRBD1 (5 bases). Germline CDR1 is MGHDK and CDR2 is SYGVNS. CDR3 length: 17 amino acids. Trimming left V 1 base short and J 5 bases short, with 17 bases between. For the CDR3, the DNA is TGTGCCAGCAGTGAATTGGGGGGGGTATCGGACAATGAAAAACTGTTTTTT. Amino acid sequence: CASSELGGVSDNEKLFF. Using reference TRBV25-1 and TRBJ1-4 for the parts outside the CDR3, the full variable domain is EADIYQTPRYLVIGTGKKITLECSQTMGHDKMYWYQQDPGMELHLIHYSYGVNSTEKGDLSSESTVSRIRTEHFPLTLESARPSHTSQYLCASSELGGVSDNEKLFFGSGTQLSVL.

The chain links TRBV19 to TRBJ1-1, with unresolved D. In germline, CDR1 is LNHDA, CDR2 SQIVND (reference sequence). The ends were cut back, 1 base at V and 5 bases at J, with 8 bases in the middle. CDR3 length: 13 amino acids. CDR3 sequence reads: CASSIVAGTEAFF. CDR3 coding DNA: TGTGCCAGTAGTATAGTTGCGGGAACTGAAGCTTTCTTT.

The chain combines TRBV5-5 with TRBJ1-2; 9 bases align to TRBD1. CDR3 length: 14 residues. The V gene's germline CDR1 is SGHKS and CDR2 YYEKEE (reference sequence). J was trimmed by 6 bases and V by 1 base; bases with no gene match: 4. CDR3 in amino acids: CASSLTGTGNGYTF. The CDR3 bases are TGTGCCAGCAGCTTGACCGGGACAGGGAATGGCTACACCTTC.

This sequence joins TRBV9 and TRBJ2-5; possible D gene TRBD1, 6 bases. This CDR3 contains 15 residues. Germline CDR1 reads SGDLS; CDR2 reads YYNGEE. The V and J ends lost 0 bases and 5 bases respectively, with 14 bases between them. CDR3 sequence reads: CASSVAGDTRETQYF. For the CDR3, the DNA is TGTGCCAGCAGCGTAGCCGGGGACACCCGGGAGACCCAGTACTTC.